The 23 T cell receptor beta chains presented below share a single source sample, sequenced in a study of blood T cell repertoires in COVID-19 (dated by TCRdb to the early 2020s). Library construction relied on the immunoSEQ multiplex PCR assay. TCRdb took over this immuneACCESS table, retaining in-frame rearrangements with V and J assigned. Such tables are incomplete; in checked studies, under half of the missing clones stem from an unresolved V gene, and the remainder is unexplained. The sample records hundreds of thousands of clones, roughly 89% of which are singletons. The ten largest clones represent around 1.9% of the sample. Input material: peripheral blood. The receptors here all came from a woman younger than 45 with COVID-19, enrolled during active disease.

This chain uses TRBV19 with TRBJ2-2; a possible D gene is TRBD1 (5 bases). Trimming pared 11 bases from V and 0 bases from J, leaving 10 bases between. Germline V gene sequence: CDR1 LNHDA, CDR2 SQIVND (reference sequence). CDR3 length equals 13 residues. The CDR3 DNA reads TGTGCCTGTCGGACACCGAACACCGGGGAGCTGTTTTTT. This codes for CACRTPNTGELFF.

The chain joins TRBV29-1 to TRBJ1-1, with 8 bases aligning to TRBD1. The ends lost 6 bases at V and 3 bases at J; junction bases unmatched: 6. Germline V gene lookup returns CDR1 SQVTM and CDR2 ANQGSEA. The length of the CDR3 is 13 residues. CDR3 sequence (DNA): TGCAGCGTCTTTGGACAGGGCCACACTGAAGCTTTCTTT. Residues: CSVFGQGHTEAFF.

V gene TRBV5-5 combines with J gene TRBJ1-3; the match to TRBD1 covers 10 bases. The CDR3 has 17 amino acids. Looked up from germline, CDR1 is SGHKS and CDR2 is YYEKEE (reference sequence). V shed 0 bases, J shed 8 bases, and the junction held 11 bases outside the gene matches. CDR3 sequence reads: CASSLVGTGASTDTIYF. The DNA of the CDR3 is TGTGCCAGCAGCTTGGTGGGGACAGGGGCTAGTACTGACACCATATATTTT.

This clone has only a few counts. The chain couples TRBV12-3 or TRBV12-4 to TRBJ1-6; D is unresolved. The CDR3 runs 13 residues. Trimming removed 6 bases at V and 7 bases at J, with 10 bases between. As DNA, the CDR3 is TGTGCCAGCAGGCGTACAGACAATTCACCCCTCCACTTT. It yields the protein CASRRTDNSPLHF.

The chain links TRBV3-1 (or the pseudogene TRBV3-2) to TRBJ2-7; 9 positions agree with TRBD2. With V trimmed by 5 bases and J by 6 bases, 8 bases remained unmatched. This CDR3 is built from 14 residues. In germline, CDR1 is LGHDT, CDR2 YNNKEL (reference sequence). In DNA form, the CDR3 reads TGTGCCAGCAGCTACGCGGGACTAGCCGGCGAGCAGTACTTC. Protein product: CASSYAGLAGEQYF.

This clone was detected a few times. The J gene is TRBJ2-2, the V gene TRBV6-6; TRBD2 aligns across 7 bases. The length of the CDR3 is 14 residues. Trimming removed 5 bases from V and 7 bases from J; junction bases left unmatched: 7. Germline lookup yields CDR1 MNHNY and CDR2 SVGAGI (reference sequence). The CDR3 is CASSLGLEGGELFF. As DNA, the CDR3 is TGTGCCAGCAGTCTCGGACTAGAGGGCGGGGAGCTGTTTTTT.

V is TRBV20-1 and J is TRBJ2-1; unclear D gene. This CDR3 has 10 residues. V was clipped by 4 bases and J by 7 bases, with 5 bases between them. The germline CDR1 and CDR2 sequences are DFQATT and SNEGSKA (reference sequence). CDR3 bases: TGCAGTGCTATCGGGAATGAGCAGTTCTTC. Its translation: CSAIGNEQFF.

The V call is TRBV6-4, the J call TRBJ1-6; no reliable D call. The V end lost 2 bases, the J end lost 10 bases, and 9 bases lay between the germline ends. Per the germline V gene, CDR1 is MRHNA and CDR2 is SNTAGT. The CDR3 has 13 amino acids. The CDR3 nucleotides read TGTGCCAGCAGTGACAGGGAGGGATCACCCCTCCACTTT. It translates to CASSDREGSPLHF.

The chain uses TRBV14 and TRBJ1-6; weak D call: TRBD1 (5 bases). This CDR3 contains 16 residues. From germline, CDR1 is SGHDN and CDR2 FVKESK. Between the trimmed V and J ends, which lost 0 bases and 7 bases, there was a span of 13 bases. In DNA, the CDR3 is TGTGCCAGCAGCCAAGAAGGGGCAGTTTGGAATTCACCCCTCCACTTT. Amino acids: CASSQEGAVWNSPLHF.

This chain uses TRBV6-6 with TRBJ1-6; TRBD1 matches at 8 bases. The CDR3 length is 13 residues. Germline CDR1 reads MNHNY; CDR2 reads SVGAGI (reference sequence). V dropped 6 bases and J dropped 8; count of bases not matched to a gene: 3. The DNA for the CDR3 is TGTGCCAGCAGACCGACAGGGGATTCACCCCTCCACTTT. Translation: CASRPTGDSPLHF.

The chain's CDR3 is CASSPLRLAGGTQGEQFF. CDR3 DNA sequence: TGTGCCAGCAGCCCCCTACGACTAGCGGGGGGCACCCAGGGTGAGCAGTTCTTC. The chain uses TRBV11-3 and TRBJ2-1; TRBD2 matches 13 bases. The CDR3 extends over 18 amino acids. V lost 5 bases to trimming and J lost 9 bases; unmatched junction nucleotides: 16. Germline CDR1 SGHNT, CDR2 YENEEA.

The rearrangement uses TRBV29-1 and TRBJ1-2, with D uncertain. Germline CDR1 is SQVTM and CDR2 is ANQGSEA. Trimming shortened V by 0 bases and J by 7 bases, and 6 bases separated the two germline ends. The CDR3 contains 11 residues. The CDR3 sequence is CSVEDRGGYTF. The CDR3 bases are TGCAGCGTTGAAGATCGCGGTGGCTACACCTTC. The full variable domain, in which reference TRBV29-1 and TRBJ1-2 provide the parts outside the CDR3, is SAVISQKPSRDICQRGTSLTIQCQVDSQVTMMFWYRQQPGQSLTLIATANQGSEATYESGFVIDKFPISRPNLTFSTLTVSNMSPEDSSIYLCSVEDRGGYTFGSGTRLTVV.

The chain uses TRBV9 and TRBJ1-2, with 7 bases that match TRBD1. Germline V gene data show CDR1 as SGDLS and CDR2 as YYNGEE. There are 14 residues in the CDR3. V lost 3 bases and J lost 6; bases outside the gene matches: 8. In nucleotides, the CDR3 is TGTGCCAGCAGCGCGCGACAGGGTCGGCATGGCTACACCTTC. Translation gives CASSARQGRHGYTF.

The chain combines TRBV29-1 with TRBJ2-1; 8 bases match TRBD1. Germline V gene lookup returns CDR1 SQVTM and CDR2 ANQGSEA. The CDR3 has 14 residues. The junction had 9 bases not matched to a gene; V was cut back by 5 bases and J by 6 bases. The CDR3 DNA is TGCAGCGTTTGGTTGGGACAGGCCGGCAATGAGCAGTTCTTC. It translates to CSVWLGQAGNEQFF.

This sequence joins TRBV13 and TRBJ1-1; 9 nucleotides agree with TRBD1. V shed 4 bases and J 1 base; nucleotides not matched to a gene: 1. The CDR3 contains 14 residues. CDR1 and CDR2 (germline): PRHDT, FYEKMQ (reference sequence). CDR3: CASSWGQGNTEAFF. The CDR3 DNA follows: TGTGCCAGCAGCTGGGGACAGGGGAACACTGAAGCTTTCTTT.

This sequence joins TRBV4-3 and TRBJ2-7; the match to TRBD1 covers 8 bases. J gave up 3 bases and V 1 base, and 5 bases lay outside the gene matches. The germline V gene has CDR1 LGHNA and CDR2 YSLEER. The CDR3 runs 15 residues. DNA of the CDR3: TGCGCCAGCAGCCAAGGAGGACAGGGTTACTACGAGCAGTACTTC. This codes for CASSQGGQGYYEQYF.

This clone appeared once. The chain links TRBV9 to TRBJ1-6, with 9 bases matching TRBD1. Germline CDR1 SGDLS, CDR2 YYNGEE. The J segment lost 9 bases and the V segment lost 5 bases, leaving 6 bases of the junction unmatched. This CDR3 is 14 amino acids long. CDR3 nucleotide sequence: TGTGCCAGCAGGACGGACAGGGGAACTTCACCCCTCCACTTT. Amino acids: CASRTDRGTSPLHF.

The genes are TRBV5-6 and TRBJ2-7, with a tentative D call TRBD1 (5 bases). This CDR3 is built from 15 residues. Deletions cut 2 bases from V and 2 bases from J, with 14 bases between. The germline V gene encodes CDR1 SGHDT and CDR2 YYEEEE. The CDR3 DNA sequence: TGTGCCAGCAGCTTCGGACAATCCCTGGCCTACGAGCAGTACGTC. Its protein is CASSFGQSLAYEQYV.

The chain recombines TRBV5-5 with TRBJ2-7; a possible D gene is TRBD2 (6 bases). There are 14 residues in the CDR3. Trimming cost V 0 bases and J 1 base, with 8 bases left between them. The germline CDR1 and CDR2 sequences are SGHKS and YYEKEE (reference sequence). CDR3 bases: TGTGCCAGCAGCTTGGCAGGGAGGTCCTACGAGCAGTACTTC. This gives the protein CASSLAGRSYEQYF.

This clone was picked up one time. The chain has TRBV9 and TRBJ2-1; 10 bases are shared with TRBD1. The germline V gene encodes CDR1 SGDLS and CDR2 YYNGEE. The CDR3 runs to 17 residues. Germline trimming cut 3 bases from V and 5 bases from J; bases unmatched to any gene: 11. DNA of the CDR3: TGTGCCAGCAGCGACCCCCGACAGGGGGCTCAAGACAATGAGCAGTTCTTC. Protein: CASSDPRQGAQDNEQFF. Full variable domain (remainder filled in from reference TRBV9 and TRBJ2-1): DSGVTQTPKHLITATGQRVTLRCSPRSGDLSVYWYQQSLDQGLQFLIQYYNGEERAKGNILERFSAQQFPDLHSELNLSSLELGDSALYFCASSDPRQGAQDNEQFFGPGTRLTVL.

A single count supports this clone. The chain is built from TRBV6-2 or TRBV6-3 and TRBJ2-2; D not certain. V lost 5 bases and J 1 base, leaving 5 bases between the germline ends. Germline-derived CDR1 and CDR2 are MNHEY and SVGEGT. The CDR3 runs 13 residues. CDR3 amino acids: CASSPGNTGELFF. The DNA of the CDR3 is TGTGCCAGCAGTCCGGGGAACACCGGGGAGCTGTTTTTT.

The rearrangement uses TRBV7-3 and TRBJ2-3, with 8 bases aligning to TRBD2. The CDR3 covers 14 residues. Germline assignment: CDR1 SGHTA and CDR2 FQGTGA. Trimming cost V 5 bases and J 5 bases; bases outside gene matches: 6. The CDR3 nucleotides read TGTGCCAGCAGCCTAAGCGGGGGCATAGATACGCAGTATTTT. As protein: CASSLSGGIDTQYF.

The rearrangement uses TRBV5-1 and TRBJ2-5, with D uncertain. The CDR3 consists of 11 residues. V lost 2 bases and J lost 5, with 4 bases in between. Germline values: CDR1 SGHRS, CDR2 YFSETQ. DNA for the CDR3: TGCGCCAGCAGCTTCGGGGAGACCCAGTACTTC. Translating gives CASSFGETQYF.